The 26 T cell receptor beta chains reported below all come from one sample, sequenced in a study of T cells in localized non-small cell lung cancer. Using immunoSEQ multiplex PCR, the repertoire was profiled, and TCRdb retains in-frame clones only, with some absent. The repertoire consists of 1,300 to 1,500 clones, with approximately 30% occurring once and the leading ten covering around 8.1%. The sequenced sample was lung tumor tissue, obtained before any cancer treatment. These receptors were collected from a man aged 40 to 75 with stage II lung adenocarcinoma.

This clone occurred a few times. The chain links TRBV10-3 to TRBJ1-3; D perhaps matches TRBD1 (5 bases). Germline V gene sequence: CDR1 ENHRY, CDR2 SYGVKD. V lost 0 bases and J 0 bases, leaving 9 bases between the germline ends. CDR3 length equals 16 residues. This CDR3 is CAISESGPDSGNTIYF. Here the CDR3 DNA reads TGTGCCATCAGTGAGTCGGGACCAGACTCTGGAAACACCATATATTTT.

This clone has more than one count but fewer than ten. The chain has TRBV30 and TRBJ2-5; D tentatively reads TRBD1 or TRBD2 (6 bases each). CDR1 GTSNPN and CDR2 SVGIG come from the germline V gene (reference sequence). The ends were cut back, 0 bases at V and 7 bases at J, with 21 bases in the middle. The CDR3 contains 16 residues. The CDR3 protein is CAWSVFGRGGLGTQYF. The CDR3 nucleotides are TGTGCCTGGAGTGTATTTGGCAGGGGAGGACTTGGGACCCAGTACTTC.

The chain couples TRBV19 to TRBJ2-3; 10 bases fit TRBD2. Per the germline V gene, CDR1 is LNHDA and CDR2 is SQIVND (reference sequence). This CDR3 comprises 13 residues. Trimming cost V 11 bases and J 5 bases; bases outside gene matches: 7. The CDR3 loop is CASSGGAVDTQYF. In nucleotides, the CDR3 is TGTGCCTCAAGCGGGGGGGCGGTAGATACGCAGTATTTT. The variable domain in full, completed from reference TRBV19 and TRBJ2-3, reads DGGITQSPKYLFRKEGQNVTLSCEQNLNHDAMYWYRQDPGQGLRLIYYSQIVNDFQKGDIAEGYSVSREKKESFPLTVTSAQKNPTAFYLCASSGGAVDTQYFGPGTRLTVL.

This clone was counted between two and nine times. The chain carries TRBV9 and TRBJ2-4; 8 nucleotides agree with TRBD1. V lost 1 base to trimming and J lost 3 bases; unmatched junction nucleotides: 6. This CDR3 comprises 16 residues. CDR1 is SGDLS and CDR2 is YYNGEE in the germline V gene. In DNA, the CDR3 is TGTGCCAGCAGCGTAACAGGACAGGGAGTCAAAAACATTCAGTACTTC. This encodes CASSVTGQGVKNIQYF. The full variable domain, its missing parts supplied by reference TRBV9 and TRBJ2-4, is DSGVTQTPKHLITATGQRVTLRCSPRSGDLSVYWYQQSLDQGLQFLIQYYNGEERAKGNILERFSAQQFPDLHSELNLSSLELGDSALYFCASSVTGQGVKNIQYFGAGTRLSVL.

The chain links TRBV29-1 to TRBJ1-3; D not certain. V gave up 5 bases and J gave up 4 bases, with 15 bases separating them. CDR1 is SQVTM, CDR2 ANQGSEA, per germline. There are 14 residues in the CDR3. The chain's CDR3 is CSVLMAAGGNTIYF. CDR3 DNA: TGCAGCGTTTTAATGGCGGCGGGAGGAAACACCATATATTTT.

CDR3 region: CASSSRTDGETQYF. CDR3 coding DNA: TGTGCCAGCAGTTCCAGAACCGACGGGGAGACCCAGTACTTC. V and J are TRBV6-8 and TRBJ2-5; D not resolved. Germline V lookup: CDR1 MNHGY, CDR2 SAAAGT. Trimming cost V 4 bases and J 5 bases, with 14 bases left between them. The CDR3 is 14 amino acids.

The genes are TRBV30 and TRBJ1-1; no definite D call. The CDR3 runs to 12 residues. In germline, CDR1 is GTSNPN, CDR2 SVGIG (reference sequence). V gave up 0 bases and J gave up 6 bases, with 8 bases separating them. The CDR3 nucleotides are TGTGCCTGGAGTGTACTGGGATCTGAAGCTTTCTTT. It translates to CAWSVLGSEAFF.

This chain joins TRBV30 and TRBJ1-5; a weak D match, TRBD1 (5 bases). Germline V gene sequence: CDR1 GTSNPN, CDR2 SVGIG (reference sequence). V was clipped by 4 bases and J by 2 bases, with 15 bases between them. CDR3 length: 15 residues. The CDR3 nucleotides read TGTGCCTGGAATCGGGTAGGGGAAGGCAATCAGCCCCAGCATTTT. Translated, it gives CAWNRVGEGNQPQHF.

This sequence joins TRBV11-3 and TRBJ1-1; no clear D gene. Germline V gene lookup returns CDR1 SGHNT and CDR2 YENEEA. CDR3 length equals 14 residues. V gave up 3 bases and J gave up 2 bases, with 10 bases separating them. The CDR3 bases are TGTGCCAGCAGCTTTGGGTTCCTCAACACTGAAGCTTTCTTT. Translated: CASSFGFLNTEAFF.

By its share, this clone is medium-sized. The rearrangement uses TRBV11-3 and TRBJ1-2; D might be TRBD1 (5 bases). Per germline, CDR1 SGHNT and CDR2 YENEEA. Trimming stripped 1 base from V and 8 bases from J, with 14 bases between. The CDR3 loop spans 14 amino acids. The CDR3 here is CASSLGTSREGYTF. The CDR3 DNA is TGTGCCAGCAGCTTAGGAACGAGCAGGGAGGGCTACACCTTC.

The J gene is TRBJ2-2, the V gene TRBV19; 10 bases match TRBD1. The CDR3 has 14 amino acids. V shed 10 bases and J 6 bases; nucleotides not matched to a gene: 8. Germline V CDR1 and CDR2: LNHDA, SQIVND (reference sequence). The CDR3 sequence is CATQDRGRAGELFF. DNA of the CDR3: TGTGCCACCCAGGACAGGGGGAGGGCCGGGGAGCTGTTTTTT.

In its sample, this clone was seen a few times. The J gene is TRBJ2-7, the V gene TRBV9, with D possibly being TRBD1 (6 bases). CDR3 length: 17 residues. V lost 4 bases, J lost 3 bases, and 23 bases lay in between. Per the germline V gene, CDR1 is SGDLS and CDR2 is YYNGEE. The CDR3: CASSPHLNTGFDYEQYF. CDR3 DNA: TGTGCCAGCAGCCCCCATCTGAATACAGGGTTTGACTACGAGCAGTACTTC.

This clone has more than one count but fewer than ten. This sequence joins TRBV30 and TRBJ1-1, with unresolved D. Between the trimmed V and J ends, which lost 1 base and 3 bases, there was a span of 9 bases. Germline V gives CDR1 GTSNPN, CDR2 SVGIG (reference sequence). This CDR3 contains 13 residues. The CDR3 sequence: CAWSEGRHTEAFF. CDR3 nucleotides: TGTGCCTGGAGTGAAGGGAGGCACACTGAAGCTTTCTTT.

This clone was seen a handful of times. This chain joins TRBV4-1 and TRBJ2-1, with TRBD1 matching 7 bases. V dropped 1 base and J dropped 8; count of bases not matched to a gene: 8. CDR1 is MGHRA, CDR2 YSYEKL, per germline. The CDR3 loop spans 15 amino acids. CDR3 residues: CASSQGQGHRYEQFF. DNA of the CDR3: TGCGCCAGCAGCCAAGGACAGGGTCATAGATATGAGCAGTTCTTC.

In regard to this clone: Because the CDR3's place on the DNA is in doubt, the DNA is left out and the CDR3 is given as listed by TCRdb. The chain is built from TRBV6-8 and TRBJ1-1. From germline, CDR1 is MNHGY and CDR2 SAAAGT. The CDR3 totals 15 residues, both ends included. This chain's CDR3 is CASSTSAGRYTEAFF.

Only a few counts were recorded for this clone. This chain uses TRBV18 with TRBJ1-2, with D possibly matching TRBD1 (5 bases). CDR1 and CDR2 from the germline V gene are KGHSH and LQKENI. The V gene lost 3 bases and the J gene lost 4 bases, with 6 bases spanning the gap. The CDR3 is 12 residues long. The chain's CDR3 is CASSPGGYGYTF. DNA for the CDR3: TGTGCCAGCTCACCGGGGGGCTATGGCTACACCTTC.

V gene TRBV28 combines with J gene TRBJ2-7, with D unresolved. The germline CDR1 and CDR2 sequences are MDHEN and SYDVKM. CDR3 size: 12 residues. The germline V and J ends were trimmed by 2 bases and 3 bases, with 5 bases remaining between them. In DNA form, the CDR3 reads TGTGCCAGCAGTTTACCCGGCTACGAGCAGTACGTC. It specifies CASSLPGYEQYV.

This clone is deemed medium-sized. The genes are TRBV10-3 and TRBJ2-1, with 11 positions matching TRBD2. Germline V gene lookup returns CDR1 ENHRY and CDR2 SYGVKD. The CDR3 is 14 residues long. With V trimmed by 10 bases and J by 5 bases, 7 bases remained unmatched. The CDR3 reads CASGVSGGDNEQFF. The CDR3 bases are TGTGCCAGCGGAGTTAGCGGGGGGGACAATGAGCAGTTCTTC.

The chain uses TRBV19 and TRBJ1-6; no clear D. V dropped 7 bases and J dropped 8 bases, with 12 bases sitting between them. The CDR3 consists of 13 residues. Germline V gene data show CDR1 as LNHDA and CDR2 as SQIVND (reference sequence). The DNA of the CDR3 is TGTGCCAGTAACGGGCCTATGGATTCACCCCTCCACTTT. It translates to CASNGPMDSPLHF.

This clone occurred once. The V gene is TRBV9, the J gene TRBJ1-4; 8 bases line up with TRBD1. CDR1 and CDR2 from the germline V gene are SGDLS and YYNGEE. V lost 3 bases, J lost 8 bases, and 9 bases stayed unmatched. This CDR3 has 15 residues. The CDR3 loop is CASSEFGQGREKLFF. In nucleotides, the CDR3 is TGTGCCAGCAGCGAATTCGGACAGGGACGAGAAAAACTGTTTTTT.

V gene TRBV19 combines with J gene TRBJ1-6, with 9 bases lining up with TRBD1. This CDR3 has 16 residues. CDR1 and CDR2 (germline): LNHDA, SQIVND (reference sequence). V shed 6 bases, J shed 6 bases, and the junction held 9 bases outside the gene matches. CDR3 bases: TGTGCCAGTAGCTCAATTACAGGGGGCACTAATTCACCCCTCCACTTT. It encodes CASSSITGGTNSPLHF.

The J gene is TRBJ1-1, the V gene TRBV19; perhaps TRBD1 as D (5 bases). CDR1 LNHDA and CDR2 SQIVND come from the germline V gene (reference sequence). Deletions cut 1 base from V and 4 bases from J, with 13 bases between. This CDR3 is built from 15 residues. CDR3 bases: TGTGCCAGTAGTATAGGGGCCGGGGCTGGCACTGAAGCTTTCTTT. Translation: CASSIGAGAGTEAFF. The complete variable domain, with remaining parts taken from reference TRBV19 and TRBJ1-1, reads DGGITQSPKYLFRKEGQNVTLSCEQNLNHDAMYWYRQDPGQGLRLIYYSQIVNDFQKGDIAEGYSVSREKKESFPLTVTSAQKNPTAFYLCASSIGAGAGTEAFFGQGTRLTVV.

This chain connects TRBV6-8 to TRBJ2-7, with 9 bases lining up with TRBD2. The germline CDR1 and CDR2 sequences are MNHGY and SAAAGT. The CDR3 length is 14 residues. V lost 5 bases to trimming and J lost 4 bases; unmatched junction nucleotides: 6. CDR3 in DNA: TGTGCCAGCAGTGCCGGGACTAGCTTATACGAGCAGTACTTC. It is translated as CASSAGTSLYEQYF.

This rearrangement joins TRBV9 to TRBJ1-6, with 7 positions matching TRBD1. The ends lost 4 bases at V and 7 bases at J; junction bases unmatched: 8. This CDR3 contains 15 residues. Germline V lookup: CDR1 SGDLS, CDR2 YYNGEE. CDR3 sequence (DNA): TGTGCCAGCAGCCCCCAGGGGGGTCGGAATTCACCCCTCCACTTT. Translating it yields CASSPQGGRNSPLHF.

V and J are TRBV29-1 and TRBJ2-1; TRBD1 or TRBD2 may be the D gene (5 bases each). The CDR3 is made up of 13 amino acids. V gave up 4 bases and J gave up 0 bases, with 7 bases separating them. Germline values: CDR1 SQVTM, CDR2 ANQGSEA. The CDR3 here is CSVVGPSYNEQFF. The CDR3 DNA follows: TGCAGCGTTGTGGGACCCTCCTACAATGAGCAGTTCTTC.

The chain is built from TRBV30 and TRBJ2-3; D call uncertain. The CDR3 has 13 residues. The germline V gene encodes CDR1 GTSNPN and CDR2 SVGIG (reference sequence). V gave up 5 bases and J gave up 10 bases, with 19 bases separating them. The CDR3 DNA follows: TGTGCCTGGGATTCGACTTACCGCCAAGCGCAGTATTTT. Residues: CAWDSTYRQAQYF. The full variable domain, completed using reference TRBV30 and TRBJ2-3, is SQTIHQWPATLVQPVGSPLSLECTVEGTSNPNLYWYRQAAGRGLQLLFYSVGIGQISSEVPQNLSASRPQDRQFILSSKKLLLSDSGFYLCAWDSTYRQAQYFGPGTRLTVL.